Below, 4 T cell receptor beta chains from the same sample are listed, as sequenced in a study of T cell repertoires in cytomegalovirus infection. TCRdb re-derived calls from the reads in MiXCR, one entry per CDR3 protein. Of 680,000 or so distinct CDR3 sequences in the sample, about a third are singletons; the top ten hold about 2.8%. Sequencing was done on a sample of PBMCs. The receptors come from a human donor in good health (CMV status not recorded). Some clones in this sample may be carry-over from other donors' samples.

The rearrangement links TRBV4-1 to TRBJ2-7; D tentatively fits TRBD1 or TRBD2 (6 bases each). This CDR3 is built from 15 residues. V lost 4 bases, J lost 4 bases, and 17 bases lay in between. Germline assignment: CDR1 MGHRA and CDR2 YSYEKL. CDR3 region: CASSLRTGASYEQYF. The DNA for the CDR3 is TGCGCCAGCAGCCTCCGGACGGGGGCGTCATACGAGCAGTACTTC.

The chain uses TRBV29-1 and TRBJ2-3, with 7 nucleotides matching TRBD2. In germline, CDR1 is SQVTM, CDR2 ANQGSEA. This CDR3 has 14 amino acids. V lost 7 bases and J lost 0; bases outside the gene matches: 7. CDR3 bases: TGCAGCGGGGTCTCAGCGGGGAGCACAGATACGCAGTATTTT. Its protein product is CSGVSAGSTDTQYF.

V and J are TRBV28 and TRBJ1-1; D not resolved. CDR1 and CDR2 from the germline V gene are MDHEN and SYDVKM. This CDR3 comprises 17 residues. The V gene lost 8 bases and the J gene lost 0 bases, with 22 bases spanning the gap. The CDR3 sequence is CASELGPGLRVNTEAFF. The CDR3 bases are TGTGCCAGCGAACTAGGGCCAGGTTTGAGGGTGAACACTGAAGCTTTCTTT.

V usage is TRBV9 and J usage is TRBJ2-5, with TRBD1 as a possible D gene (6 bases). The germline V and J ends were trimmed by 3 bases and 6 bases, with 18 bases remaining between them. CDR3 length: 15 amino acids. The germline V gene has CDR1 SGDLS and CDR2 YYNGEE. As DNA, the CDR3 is TGTGCCAGCAGCGAGGCAGGACAGTTTCGGCAGACCCAGTACTTC. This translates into CASSEAGQFRQTQYF.